Listed here are 6 T cell receptor beta chains from one sample, sequenced in a study of cytomegalovirus exposure and HLA in healthy donors (TCRdb year 2017). Libraries were constructed by the immunoSEQ multiplex PCR assay. A mixture of 60 forward primers for TCR Vbeta segments and 13 reverse primers for TCR Jbeta segments was used in the multiplex PCR. TCRdb took over this immuneACCESS table, retaining in-frame rearrangements with V and J assigned. Such tables are incomplete; in checked studies, under half of the missing clones stem from an unresolved V gene, and the remainder is unexplained. For this sample the table gives roughly 190,000 clones, of which approximately 85% were detected only once. The ten largest clonotypes hold roughly 1.5% of the sample. The specimen sequenced was PBMCs. The source of these receptors is a girl under 18 in good health and CMV-seropositive.

This chain uses TRBV5-5 with TRBJ1-5, with 7 bases that match TRBD1. The V segment lost 2 bases and the J segment 4 bases; nucleotides outside the gene matches: 3. Germline V lookup: CDR1 SGHKS, CDR2 YYEKEE (reference sequence). CDR3 length equals 14 residues. The CDR3 DNA reads as TGTGCCAGCAGCTTACAGGGGATAAATCAGCCCCAGCATTTT. Its protein is CASSLQGINQPQHF.

This chain joins TRBV5-5 and TRBJ2-3; D remains ambiguous. V was trimmed by 2 bases and J by 4 bases, leaving 20 bases between them. This CDR3 is 17 amino acids long. Germline V lookup: CDR1 SGHKS, CDR2 YYEKEE (reference sequence). The CDR3 DNA sequence: TGTGCCAGCAGCTTTCCCTCCTCGGCTAGTTTATCAGATACGCAGTATTTT. It translates to CASSFPSSASLSDTQYF.

This sequence joins TRBV6-5 and TRBJ2-1; 12 positions match TRBD1. CDR3 length: 14 residues. The V gene's germline CDR1 is MNHEY and CDR2 SVGAGI. J lost 9 bases, V lost 4 bases, and 4 bases had no gene match. The CDR3 DNA follows: TGTGCCAGCAGTTGGGGACAGGGGGCCTTTGAGCAGTTCTTC. This sequence encodes CASSWGQGAFEQFF.

V usage is TRBV11-3 and J usage is TRBJ2-7, with D unresolved. The V gene lost 5 bases and the J gene lost 6 bases, with 14 bases spanning the gap. The CDR3 sequence is 13 residues long. The germline V gene encodes CDR1 SGHNT and CDR2 YENEEA. The DNA of the CDR3 is TGTGCCAGCAGCACAAGTCGCGTAGCCGAGCAGTACTTC. This sequence encodes CASSTSRVAEQYF.

The J gene is TRBJ1-2, the V gene TRBV9; 7 bases align to TRBD1. The CDR3 contains 17 residues. With 4 bases clipped from V and 8 bases from J, the junction kept 20 bases outside the gene matches. Germline CDR1 reads SGDLS; CDR2 reads YYNGEE. The CDR3 is CASSSGWGQLHSEGYTF. DNA of the CDR3: TGTGCCAGCAGCTCGGGGTGGGGACAGCTCCATTCAGAGGGCTACACCTTC.

This clone was seen a few times. The chain couples TRBV4-3 to TRBJ1-2; D not resolved. The V gene's germline CDR1 is LGHNA and CDR2 YSLEER. V dropped 1 base and J dropped 3 bases, with 9 bases sitting between them. The CDR3 is 14 residues long. DNA for the CDR3: TGCGCCAGCAGCCAAGTGGGAGGAGACTATGGCTACACCTTC. As protein: CASSQVGGDYGYTF.